This is a list of T cell receptor beta chains from one sample in a study of T cell repertoires in cytomegalovirus infection. TCRdb used MiXCR to reprocess the reads, holding one entry per CDR3 protein. The table records some 310,000 distinct CDR3 sequences, just under 25% of them present only once. Their antigens are not known. The sample consisted of cultured PBMCs, taken from culture after CMV antigen stimulation. Source of these receptors: a human donor in good health (CMV status not recorded). Some clones in this sample may be carry-over from other donors' samples. CDR3s include the opening cysteine and the closing phenylalanine or tryptophan. A D gene is named only where the DNA matches it firmly. Rows give clone size only sometimes, using once, few, many, or a class for an expanded clone.

v_gene	j_gene	abundance	d_gene	CDR3aa	CDR3nt
TRBV12-3/TRBV12-4	TRBJ2-2	once	.	CATRTDAGELFF	TGTGCTACCCGGACAGACGCGGGGGAGCTGTTTTTT
TRBV12-3/TRBV12-4	TRBJ1-4	.	.	CASSLSGLGTNEKLFF	TGTGCCAGCAGTTTAAGTGGGTTAGGAACTAATGAAAAACTGTTTTTT
TRBV9	TRBJ2-3	.	TRBD2	CASSVGLAGGRGNTQYF	TGTGCCAGCAGCGTTGGACTAGCGGGAGGACGGGGTAATACGCAGTATTTT
TRBV20-1	TRBJ2-1	once	.	CSAAGRVEPNEQFF	TGCAGTGCAGCAGGGCGGGTGGAGCCCAATGAGCAGTTCTTC
TRBV9	TRBJ2-5	.	.	CASSHSDSPETQYF	TGTGCCAGCAGCCACTCCGACAGCCCGGAGACCCAGTACTTC
TRBV27	TRBJ2-1	few	.	CASSFPGGADEQFF	TGTGCCAGCAGTTTCCCTGGGGGGGCGGATGAGCAGTTCTTC
TRBV20-1	TRBJ2-3	few	.	CSARVEGRRTSTDTQYF	TGCAGTGCTAGAGTGGAGGGACGGCGAACTAGCACAGATACGCAGTATTTT
TRBV12-3/TRBV12-4	TRBJ1-2	few	TRBD1	CASSSRDRGIRGYGYTF	TGTGCCAGCAGTAGCCGGGACAGGGGAATTCGAGGCTATGGCTACACCTTC
TRBV5-4	TRBJ1-1	.	.	CASSLAVGMNTEAFF	TGTGCCAGCAGCTTGGCAGTAGGGATGAACACTGAAGCTTTCTTT
TRBV25-1	TRBJ2-1	few	TRBD2	CASSDFPSGTSGRTYNEQFF	TGTGCCAGCAGTGACTTCCCCTCCGGGACTAGCGGGAGGACTTACAATGAGCAGTTCTTC
TRBV7-8	TRBJ2-7	.	TRBD2	CASSLAPSGEILSEQYF	TGTGCCAGCAGCTTAGCCCCGAGCGGGGAGATCCTCTCCGAGCAGTACTTC
TRBV20-1	TRBJ2-5	.	.	CSARDLSGSGETQYF	TGCAGTGCTAGAGATCTTTCCGGGAGCGGGGAGACCCAGTACTTC
TRBV28	TRBJ2-7	few	.	CASSFQEVLIYEQYF	TGTGCCAGCAGTTTTCAGGAGGTGCTCATCTACGAGCAGTACTTC
TRBV4-1	TRBJ2-1	.	.	CASSQLASASYNEQFF	TGCGCCAGCAGCCAATTAGCTAGCGCCTCCTACAATGAGCAGTTCTTC
TRBV2	TRBJ1-2	.	.	CASSDLGIGRKRDGYTF	TGTGCCAGCAGTGATCTGGGTATTGGACGGAAAAGGGATGGCTACACCTTC
TRBV2	TRBJ1-2	few	.	CASSEQGTNYGYTF	TGTGCCAGCAGTGAACAGGGAACTAACTATGGCTACACCTTC
TRBV4-3	TRBJ2-7	.	TRBD2	CASSQDRTSGAYEQYF	TGCGCCAGCAGCCAAGATAGGACTAGCGGGGCCTACGAGCAGTACTTC
TRBV7-9	TRBJ1-4	.	.	CASSLGRRAATNEELFF	TGTGCCAGCAGCTTAGGACGCAGGGCCGCAACTAATGAAGAACTGTTTTTT